This entry concerns a single T cell receptor (beta chain). Its antigen is not yet known. There are no base qualities to consult, and no much larger clone falls within one base. This entry comes from a study of T-cell memory formation after mild COVID-19 (dated by TCRdb to about 2021). Turning to the overall study: Most TCR sequence clusters were specific to one of the two donors. T-cell clones expanding and contracting after mild COVID-19 in a couple of donors were tracked by longitudinal TCRalpha and TCRbeta repertoire sequencing. The cohort comprised two young, previously healthy adult volunteers, one female and one male. What the research found in general, with its limitations: The study included only two mild cases, and larger cohorts that include severe cases with pre-infection samples were judged to be necessary. Whether the second-wave clones peaking on day 37 were SARS-CoV-2 specific was not confirmed. Some responding clones were found in pre-infection memory, which suggests that pre-existing cross-reactive memory T cells took part in the SARS-CoV-2 response. Contracting CD4+ clones were located mainly in the CM and EM memory subsets, whereas CD8+ clones were found to be enriched in EMRA. From day 15 to 85, contracting clones showed balanced CD4/CD8 phenotypes, whereas a second wave of clones that expanded from day 15 to 37 leaned towards CD4+.

PBMCs were isolated by Ficoll-Paque density gradient centrifugation. TCRdb records Illumina NovaSeq 6000 as the sequencer. TCRalpha and TCRbeta cDNA libraries were built by 5'RACE with constant-segment primers, adding sample barcodes and unique molecular identifiers. RNA was extracted from every sample with Trizol reagent. Libraries were amplified in two PCR steps, with a second sample barcode and Illumina TruSeq adapters added in the second step. Sequencing of libraries was performed on an Illumina NovaSeq with 2 x 150 bp paired-end reads. Processing in the source paper ran as follows. Demultiplexing of reads and collapsing into UMI-guided consensus sequences were performed with migec v1.2.7. With mixcr v2.1.11, UMI consensuses were aligned to TRA and TRB V and J templates and assembled into clonotypes. Clonotypes were classified as expanded or contracted when called significant by both edgeR and NoisET, with noise models trained on biological replicates. edgeR calls used a false discovery rate-adjusted p below 0.01 and a log2 fold-change threshold of 1. PCA with hierarchical clustering of max-normalized trajectories of the 1000 most abundant clonotypes was used as exploratory dynamics analysis. Separately sequenced CD4+ and CD8+ repertoires were used to assign the CD4 or CD8 phenotype of responding clones. TCRdb reprocessed the public reads (quality trimming at Q25 with fastp, clone calling with MiXCR) and kept in-frame beta chains. Under each unique CDR3 protein, matching rows form one entry showing the most common genes and DNA. V and J calls and clone size were set by TCRdb, not the authors. The sample yields about half a million distinct CDR3 sequences; about 18% were counted once. The ten largest clones take up approximately 13% of the sample.

The source is an adult woman who had mild COVID-19 (a few samples of this study predate the infection). The sample titles of this study are shuffled in the database, so cell type and time point are left out; the donor was told from shared clones. Sequencing used PBMCs or a T cell subset sorted from them (not recorded which).

The nucleotide sequence reads TGTGCCAGCAGCCACCGGACAGGGCTGGAGACCCAGTACTTC. Translated, it reads CASSHRTGLETQYF. Recombination linked TRBV3-1 to TRBJ2-1, and 8 bases in between align with TRBD1. The J call may be mistaken, given a closer DNA end match to TRBJ2-5. Taken from the germline V gene (reference sequence), the CDR1 and CDR2 loops are LGHDT and YNNKEL. Measured from the cysteine to the phenylalanine, the CDR3 is 14 residues long. Of all the DNA, just the CDR3 is kept, 42 bases in frame from base 1.